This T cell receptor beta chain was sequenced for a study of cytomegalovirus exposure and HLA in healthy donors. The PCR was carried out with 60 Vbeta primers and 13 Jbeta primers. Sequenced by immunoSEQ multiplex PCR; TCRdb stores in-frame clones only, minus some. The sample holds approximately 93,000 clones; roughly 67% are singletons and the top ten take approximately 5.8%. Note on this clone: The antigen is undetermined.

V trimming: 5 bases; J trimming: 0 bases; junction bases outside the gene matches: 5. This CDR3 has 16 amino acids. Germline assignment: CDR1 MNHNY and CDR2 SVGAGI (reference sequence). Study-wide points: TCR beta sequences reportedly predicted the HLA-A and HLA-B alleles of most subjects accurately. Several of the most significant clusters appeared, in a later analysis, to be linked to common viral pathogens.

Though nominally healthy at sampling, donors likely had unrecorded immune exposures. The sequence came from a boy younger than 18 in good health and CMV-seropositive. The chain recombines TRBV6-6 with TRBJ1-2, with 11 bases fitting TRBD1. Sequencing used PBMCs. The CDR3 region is CASSNGQGAANYGYTF. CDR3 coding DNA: TGTGCCAGCAGTAACGGACAGGGGGCGGCTAACTATGGCTACACCTTC.